A single sample gave rise to the 17 T cell receptor beta chains below, sequenced in a study of shared clonotypes between healthy human individuals. The assay was immunoSEQ multiplex PCR, and TCRdb's table has in-frame clones only and misses some. The sample contains about 340,000 clones, less than 85% of which appear only once. The sample was memory CD4+ T cells sorted from blood. Described subset: CD45RA-negative fraction. The source is a man aged 30 to 39 in good health.

The gene calls are TRBV13 and TRBJ2-1, with 7 bases fitting TRBD2. CDR1 PRHDT and CDR2 FYEKMQ come from the germline V gene (reference sequence). Trimming removed 4 bases from V and 0 bases from J; junction bases left unmatched: 3. The CDR3 spans 15 residues. The CDR3: CASSYRTSSYNEQFF. DNA for the CDR3: TGTGCCAGCAGCTATAGGACTAGCTCCTACAATGAGCAGTTCTTC. Using reference TRBV13 and TRBJ2-1 for the parts outside the CDR3, the full variable domain is AAGVIQSPRHLIKEKRETATLKCYPIPRHDTVYWYQQGPGQDPQFLISFYEKMQSDKGSIPDRFSAQQFSDYHSELNMSSLELGDSALYFCASSYRTSSYNEQFFGPGTRLTVL.

This clone showed up just once. This chain joins TRBV5-1 and TRBJ1-4, with a possible D match to TRBD1 (6 bases). The CDR3 extends over 14 amino acids. Germline V gene data show CDR1 as SGHRS and CDR2 as YFSETQ. Trimming took 4 bases from V and 5 from J, leaving 12 bases between them. CDR3 in amino acids: CASSLTQGNEKLFF. The DNA of the CDR3 is TGCGCCAGCAGCCTCACCCAGGGGAATGAAAAACTGTTTTTT.

V is TRBV27 and J is TRBJ2-7, with 7 nucleotides matching TRBD2. Germline CDR1 and CDR2: MNHEY and SMNVEV (reference sequence). V lost 7 bases to trimming and J lost 0 bases; unmatched junction nucleotides: 12. The CDR3 sequence is 16 residues long. The CDR3 sequence is CASTRGVPSGSYEQYF. The CDR3 DNA follows: TGTGCCAGCACCCGCGGAGTTCCTAGCGGCTCCTACGAGCAGTACTTC.

This chain joins TRBV19 and TRBJ2-7; perhaps D is TRBD1 or TRBD2 (5 bases each). The V gene's germline CDR1 is LNHDA and CDR2 SQIVND (reference sequence). V was clipped by 5 bases and J by 4 bases, with 15 bases between them. This CDR3 has 14 amino acids. CDR3 residues: CASSVRDGWYEQYF. CDR3 nucleotide sequence: TGTGCCAGTAGTGTCAGGGACGGGTGGTACGAGCAGTACTTC.

This chain uses TRBV18 with TRBJ2-7, with TRBD2 matching 13 bases. V shed 5 bases, J shed 6 bases, and the junction held 13 bases outside the gene matches. Germline V gives CDR1 KGHSH, CDR2 LQKENI. The CDR3 loop spans 17 amino acids. The CDR3: CASSKLELRLAGGEQYF. In DNA form, the CDR3 reads TGTGCCAGCTCAAAGTTGGAGCTTCGACTAGCGGGAGGCGAGCAGTACTTC.

V and J are TRBV29-1 and TRBJ2-1; 8 bases fit TRBD1. Germline-derived CDR1 and CDR2 are SQVTM and ANQGSEA. This CDR3 has 13 amino acids. J gave up 6 bases and V 4 bases, and 5 bases lay outside the gene matches. The CDR3 spells CSVGRTGLNEQFF. CDR3 DNA sequence: TGCAGCGTTGGGAGGACAGGGCTCAATGAGCAGTTCTTC.

CDR3 protein: CASSLVVGSRTGELFF. The CDR3 DNA follows: TGCGCCAGCAGCTTGGTGGTGGGGTCGCGCACCGGGGAGCTGTTTTTT. The rearrangement joins TRBV5-1 to TRBJ2-2; D is unresolved. The CDR3 is made up of 16 amino acids. Trimming shortened V by 0 bases and J by 4 bases, and 13 bases separated the two germline ends. Germline V gene lookup returns CDR1 SGHRS and CDR2 YFSETQ.

The chain carries TRBV5-4 and TRBJ2-6; the match to TRBD1 covers 8 bases. Trimming removed 4 bases from V and 0 bases from J; junction bases left unmatched: 6. Germline CDR1 SGHNT, CDR2 YYREEE (reference sequence). The CDR3 is 17 amino acids. CDR3 sequence: CASSRGQGRSGANVLTF. DNA of the CDR3: TGTGCCAGCAGCCGAGGACAGGGACGCTCTGGGGCCAACGTCCTGACTTTC.

The chain uses TRBV7-9 and TRBJ2-1, with D maybe TRBD2 (6 bases). V dropped 4 bases and J dropped 4 bases, with 17 bases sitting between them. From germline, CDR1 is SEHNR and CDR2 FQNEAQ (reference sequence). The CDR3 totals 16 residues. The CDR3, as DNA: TGTGCCAGCAGCTCCGGGACTTCTAGGTCTTACAATGAGCAGTTCTTC. This gives the protein CASSSGTSRSYNEQFF.

The genes are TRBV28 and TRBJ1-2; no firm D call. Between the trimmed V and J ends, which lost 5 bases and 4 bases, there was a span of 11 bases. The CDR3 extends over 13 amino acids. CDR1 MDHEN and CDR2 SYDVKM come from the germline V gene. CDR3 protein: CASSQPRAYGYTF. The DNA of the CDR3 is TGTGCCAGCAGTCAACCACGGGCCTATGGCTACACCTTC.

This clone was seen a few times. The CDR3 spells CASSLVLIRDTQYF. The CDR3 DNA sequence: TGTGCCAGCAGCTTAGTTCTGATAAGGGATACGCAGTATTTT. V and J are TRBV7-2 and TRBJ2-3; unclear D gene. V was cut by 1 base and J by 6 bases, with 11 bases left in between. Germline V lookup: CDR1 SGHTA, CDR2 FQGNSA. There are 14 residues in the CDR3.

The chain is built from TRBV5-6 and TRBJ1-1; D possibly corresponds to TRBD1 (5 bases). Trimming took off 0 bases at V and 1 base at J, with 13 bases between the two ends. This CDR3 is 16 amino acids long. The V gene's germline CDR1 is SGHDT and CDR2 YYEEEE. The DNA of the CDR3 is TGTGCCAGCAGCTTGGGACCCCATGGACAGAACACTGAAGCTTTCTTT. Protein product: CASSLGPHGQNTEAFF.

The chain combines TRBV28 with TRBJ1-1; D unclear. CDR3 length equals 13 residues. The V gene lost 3 bases and the J gene lost 1 base, with 6 bases spanning the gap. The germline V gene encodes CDR1 MDHEN and CDR2 SYDVKM. The CDR3 bases are TGTGCCAGCAGTTTTACGAAGAACACTGAAGCTTTCTTT. This encodes CASSFTKNTEAFF.

The rearrangement uses TRBV10-2 and TRBJ2-5; 13 bases are a match to TRBD2. The trim removed 6 bases at V and 2 bases at J, leaving 12 bases unmatched. CDR1 and CDR2 (germline): WSHSY, SAAADI. The CDR3 is 18 amino acids. This CDR3 is CASSPRTSGRMEQETQYF. CDR3 in DNA: TGCGCCAGCAGCCCCCGGACTAGCGGGAGAATGGAGCAAGAGACCCAGTACTTC.

V and J are TRBV2 and TRBJ1-1; unclear D gene. The CDR3 has 13 amino acids. V shed 5 bases and J shed 11 bases, with 18 bases lying between them. CDR1 and CDR2 (germline): SNHLY, FYNNEI. As DNA, the CDR3 is TGTGCCAGCAGTCACCCGGGCCCGGATACGGCTTTCTTT. Its translation: CASSHPGPDTAFF.

The chain links TRBV7-9 to TRBJ2-1; a possible D gene is TRBD2 (5 bases). V was clipped by 1 base and J by 8 bases, with 12 bases between them. This CDR3 has 14 amino acids. The germline CDR1 and CDR2 sequences are SEHNR and FQNEAQ (reference sequence). In DNA form, the CDR3 reads TGTGCCAGCAGCTTAGAGCGAGCGGACGATGAGCAGTTCTTC. It yields the protein CASSLERADDEQFF.

The chain is built from TRBV11-2 and TRBJ2-5, with TRBD2 identical over 14 bases. V lost 3 bases and J lost 5; bases outside the gene matches: 5. CDR1 SGHAT and CDR2 FQNNGV come from the germline V gene. The CDR3 is 16 amino acids. CDR3 nucleotide sequence: TGTGCCAGCAGCTTGGGACTAGCGGGAGTAAAGGAGACCCAGTACTTC. Protein product: CASSLGLAGVKETQYF.